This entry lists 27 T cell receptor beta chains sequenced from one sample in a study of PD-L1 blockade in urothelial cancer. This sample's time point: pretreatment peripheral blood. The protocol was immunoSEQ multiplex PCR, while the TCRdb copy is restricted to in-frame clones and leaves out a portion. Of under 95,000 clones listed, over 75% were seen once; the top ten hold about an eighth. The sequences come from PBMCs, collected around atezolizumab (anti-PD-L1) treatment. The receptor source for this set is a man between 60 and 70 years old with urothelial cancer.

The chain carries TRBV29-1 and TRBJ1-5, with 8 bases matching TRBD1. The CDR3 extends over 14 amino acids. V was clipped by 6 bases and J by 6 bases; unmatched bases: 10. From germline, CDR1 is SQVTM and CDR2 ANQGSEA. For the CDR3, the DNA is TGCAGCGTGAGGCACCAGGGGGCGGCTCAGCCCCAGCATTTT. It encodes CSVRHQGAAQPQHF.

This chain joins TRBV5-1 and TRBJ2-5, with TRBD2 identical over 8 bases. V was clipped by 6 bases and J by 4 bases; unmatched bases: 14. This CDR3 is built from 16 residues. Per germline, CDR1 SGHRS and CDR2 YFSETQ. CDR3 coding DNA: TGCGCCAGCAACACCCAACCGGGACTAGACGGAGAGACCCAGTACTTC. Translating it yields CASNTQPGLDGETQYF. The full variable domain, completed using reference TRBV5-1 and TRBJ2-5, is KAGVTQTPRYLIKTRGQQVTLSCSPISGHRSVSWYQQTPGQGLQFLFEYFSETQRNKGNFPGRFSGRQFSNSRSEMNVSTLELGDSALYLCASNTQPGLDGETQYFGPGTRLLVL.

The CDR3 loop reads CASSADSASGNTIYF. CDR3 DNA sequence: TGTGCCAGTTCCGCGGACAGCGCTTCTGGAAACACCATATATTTT. The chain couples TRBV7-2 to TRBJ1-3; a possible D gene is TRBD1 (6 bases). Trimming shortened V by 9 bases and J by 1 base, and 16 bases separated the two germline ends. CDR3 length: 15 residues. In germline, CDR1 is SGHTA, CDR2 FQGNSA.

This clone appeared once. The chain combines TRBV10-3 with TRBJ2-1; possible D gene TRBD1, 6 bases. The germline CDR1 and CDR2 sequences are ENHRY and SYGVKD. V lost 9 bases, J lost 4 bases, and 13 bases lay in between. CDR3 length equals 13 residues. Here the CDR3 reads CAIRDIKYNEQFF. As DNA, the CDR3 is TGTGCCATTAGGGACATTAAATACAATGAGCAGTTCTTC.

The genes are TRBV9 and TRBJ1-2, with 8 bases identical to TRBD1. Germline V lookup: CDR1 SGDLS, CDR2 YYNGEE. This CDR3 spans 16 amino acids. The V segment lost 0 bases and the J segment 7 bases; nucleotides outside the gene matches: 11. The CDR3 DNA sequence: TGTGCCAGCAGCGTAGATTGGACAGGGATCGAGGGTGGCTACACCTTC. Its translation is CASSVDWTGIEGGYTF.

As DNA, the CDR3 is TGTGCCAGCAGCCAAGCAGGGGGCCCAGATACGCAGTATTTT. Amino acid sequence: CASSQAGGPDTQYF. This chain links TRBV4-2 with TRBJ2-3; 8 positions match TRBD1. CDR1 LGHNA and CDR2 YNFKEQ come from the germline V gene. The CDR3 is 14 amino acids. With 1 base clipped from V and 4 bases from J, the junction kept 1 base outside the gene matches.

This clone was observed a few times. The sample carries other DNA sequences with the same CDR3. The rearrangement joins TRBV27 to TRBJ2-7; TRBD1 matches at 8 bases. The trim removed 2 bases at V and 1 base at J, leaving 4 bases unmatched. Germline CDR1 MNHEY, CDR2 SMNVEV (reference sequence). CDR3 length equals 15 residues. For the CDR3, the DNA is TGTGCCAGCAGTTTAGGTCAGGGGGCGTCCTACGAGCAGTACTTC. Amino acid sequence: CASSLGQGASYEQYF.

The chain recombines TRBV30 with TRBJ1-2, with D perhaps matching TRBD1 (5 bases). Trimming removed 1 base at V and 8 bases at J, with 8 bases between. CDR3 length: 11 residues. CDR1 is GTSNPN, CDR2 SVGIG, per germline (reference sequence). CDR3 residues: CAWSGWGGYTF. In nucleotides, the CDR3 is TGTGCCTGGAGTGGTTGGGGCGGCTACACCTTC.

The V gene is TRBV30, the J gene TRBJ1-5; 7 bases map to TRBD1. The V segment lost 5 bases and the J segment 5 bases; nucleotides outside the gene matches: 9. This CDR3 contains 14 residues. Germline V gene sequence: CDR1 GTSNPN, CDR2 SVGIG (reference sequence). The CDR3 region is CAWQQGNSDQPQHF. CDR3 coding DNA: TGTGCCTGGCAACAGGGGAATAGTGATCAGCCCCAGCATTTT.

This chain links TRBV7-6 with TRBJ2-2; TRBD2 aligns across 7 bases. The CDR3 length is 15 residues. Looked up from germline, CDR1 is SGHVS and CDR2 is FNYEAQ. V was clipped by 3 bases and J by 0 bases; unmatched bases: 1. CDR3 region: CASSLSGANTGELFF. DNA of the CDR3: TGTGCCAGCAGCTTGAGCGGGGCGAACACCGGGGAGCTGTTTTTT.

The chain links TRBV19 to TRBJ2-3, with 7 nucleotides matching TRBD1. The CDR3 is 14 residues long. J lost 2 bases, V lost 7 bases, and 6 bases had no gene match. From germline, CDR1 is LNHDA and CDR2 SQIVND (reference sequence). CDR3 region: CASKPGTATDTQYF. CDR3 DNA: TGTGCCAGTAAACCCGGGACAGCCACAGATACGCAGTATTTT. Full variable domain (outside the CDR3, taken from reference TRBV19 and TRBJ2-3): DGGITQSPKYLFRKEGQNVTLSCEQNLNHDAMYWYRQDPGQGLRLIYYSQIVNDFQKGDIAEGYSVSREKKESFPLTVTSAQKNPTAFYLCASKPGTATDTQYFGPGTRLTVL.

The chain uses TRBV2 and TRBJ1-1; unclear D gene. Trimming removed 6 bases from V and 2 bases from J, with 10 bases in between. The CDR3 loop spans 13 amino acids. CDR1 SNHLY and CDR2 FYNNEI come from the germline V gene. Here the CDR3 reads CASSQQINTEAFF. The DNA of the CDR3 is TGTGCCAGCAGCCAACAGATAAACACTGAAGCTTTCTTT.

CDR3 in amino acids: CASSPGTSGGSYEQYF. CDR3 nucleotides: TGTGCCAGCAGTCCGGGGACTAGCGGGGGCTCCTACGAGCAGTACTTC. V is TRBV6-6 and J is TRBJ2-7, with 14 nucleotides matching TRBD2. Germline CDR1 and CDR2: MNHNY and SVGAGI (reference sequence). The CDR3 is 16 amino acids. With V trimmed by 5 bases and J by 0 bases, 3 bases remained unmatched.

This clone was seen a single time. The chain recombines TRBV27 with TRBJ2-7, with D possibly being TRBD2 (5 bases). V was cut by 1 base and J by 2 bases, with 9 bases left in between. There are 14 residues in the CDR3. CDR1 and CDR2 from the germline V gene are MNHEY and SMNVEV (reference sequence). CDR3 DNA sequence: TGTGCCAGCAGTTTATACCGGGGTGCCTACGAGCAGTACTTC. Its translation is CASSLYRGAYEQYF.

The CDR3 nucleotides are TGTGCCAGCAGCTTAGTAGCGGGAGATGGCAATGAGCAGTTCTTC. It specifies CASSLVAGDGNEQFF. The chain has TRBV7-2 and TRBJ2-1, with TRBD2 matching 9 bases. The CDR3 length is 15 residues. The trim removed 1 base at V and 6 bases at J, leaving 4 bases unmatched. Per germline, CDR1 SGHTA and CDR2 FQGNSA.

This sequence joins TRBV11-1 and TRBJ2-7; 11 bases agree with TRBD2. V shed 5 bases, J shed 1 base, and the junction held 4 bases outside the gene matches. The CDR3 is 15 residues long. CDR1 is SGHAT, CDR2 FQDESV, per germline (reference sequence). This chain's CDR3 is CASSRTSGGSYEQYF. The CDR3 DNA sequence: TGTGCCAGCAGCCGTACTAGCGGGGGTTCCTACGAGCAGTACTTC.

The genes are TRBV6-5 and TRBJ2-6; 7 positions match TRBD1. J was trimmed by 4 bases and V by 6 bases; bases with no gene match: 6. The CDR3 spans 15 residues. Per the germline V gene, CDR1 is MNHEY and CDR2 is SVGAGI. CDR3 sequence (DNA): TGTGCCAGCAGCCGAGGGGGCGCAGGGGCCAACGTCCTGACTTTC. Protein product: CASSRGGAGANVLTF.

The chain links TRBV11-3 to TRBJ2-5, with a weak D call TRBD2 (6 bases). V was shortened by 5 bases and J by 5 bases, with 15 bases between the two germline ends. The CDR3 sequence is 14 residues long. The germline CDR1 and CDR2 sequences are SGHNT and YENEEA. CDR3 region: CASSPGRDLETQYF. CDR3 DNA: TGTGCCAGCAGCCCCGGGCGGGATCTGGAGACCCAGTACTTC.

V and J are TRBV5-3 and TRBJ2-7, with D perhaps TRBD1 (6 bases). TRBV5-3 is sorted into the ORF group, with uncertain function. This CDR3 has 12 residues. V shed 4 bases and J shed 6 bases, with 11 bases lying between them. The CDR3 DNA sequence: TGTGCCAGAAGCCCGACAGGCCCCGAGCAGTACTTC. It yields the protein CARSPTGPEQYF.

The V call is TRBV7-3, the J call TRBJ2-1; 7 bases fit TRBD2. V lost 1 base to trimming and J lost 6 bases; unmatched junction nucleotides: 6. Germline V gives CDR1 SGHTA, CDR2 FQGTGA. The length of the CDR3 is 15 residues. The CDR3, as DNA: TGTGCCAGCAGCTTAAGGGAGGGACTGCTCAATGAGCAGTTCTTC. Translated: CASSLREGLLNEQFF.

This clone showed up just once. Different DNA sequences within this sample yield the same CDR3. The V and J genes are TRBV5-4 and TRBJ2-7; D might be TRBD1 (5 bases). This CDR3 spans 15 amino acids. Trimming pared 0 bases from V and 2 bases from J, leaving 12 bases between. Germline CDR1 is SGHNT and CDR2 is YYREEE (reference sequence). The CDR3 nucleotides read TGTGCCAGCAGCTTGGAAGGAGACAGCCCCTACGAGCAGTACTTC. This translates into CASSLEGDSPYEQYF. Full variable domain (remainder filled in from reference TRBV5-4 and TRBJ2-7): ETGVTQSPTHLIKTRGQQVTLRCSSQSGHNTVSWYQQALGQGPQFIFQYYREEENGRGNFPPRFSGLQFPNYSSELNVNALELDDSALYLCASSLEGDSPYEQYFGPGTRLTVT.

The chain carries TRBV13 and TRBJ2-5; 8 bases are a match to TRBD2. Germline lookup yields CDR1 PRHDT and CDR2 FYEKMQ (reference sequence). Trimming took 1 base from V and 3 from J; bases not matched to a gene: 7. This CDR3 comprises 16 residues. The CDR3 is CASSLEGAGDEETQYF. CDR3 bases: TGTGCCAGCAGCTTAGAAGGAGCGGGAGACGAAGAGACCCAGTACTTC.

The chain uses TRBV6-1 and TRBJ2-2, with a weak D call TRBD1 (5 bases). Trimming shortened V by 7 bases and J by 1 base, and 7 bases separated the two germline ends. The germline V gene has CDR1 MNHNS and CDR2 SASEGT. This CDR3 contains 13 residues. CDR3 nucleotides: TGTGCCAGCACTGACAGGAACACCGGGGAGCTGTTTTTT. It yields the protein CASTDRNTGELFF.

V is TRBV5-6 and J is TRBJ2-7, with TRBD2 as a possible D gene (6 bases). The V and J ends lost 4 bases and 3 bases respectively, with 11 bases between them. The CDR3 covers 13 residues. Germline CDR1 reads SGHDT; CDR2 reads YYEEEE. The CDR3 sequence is CASSHLRDYEQYF. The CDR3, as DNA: TGTGCCAGCAGCCATTTGCGGGACTACGAGCAGTACTTC.

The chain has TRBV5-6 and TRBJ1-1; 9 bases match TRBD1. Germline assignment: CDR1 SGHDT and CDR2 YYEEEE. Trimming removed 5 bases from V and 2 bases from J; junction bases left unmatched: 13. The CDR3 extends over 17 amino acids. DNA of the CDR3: TGTGCCAGCAGGCAGGCGTGGGACAGGGAGGGTAACACTGAAGCTTTCTTT. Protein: CASRQAWDREGNTEAFF.

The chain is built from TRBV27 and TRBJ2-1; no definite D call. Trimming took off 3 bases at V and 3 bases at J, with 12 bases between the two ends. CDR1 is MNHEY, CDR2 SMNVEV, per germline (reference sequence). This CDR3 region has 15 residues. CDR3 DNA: TGTGCCAGCAGTTTCGGTTCCGGCGGCTACAATGAGCAGTTCTTC. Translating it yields CASSFGSGGYNEQFF.

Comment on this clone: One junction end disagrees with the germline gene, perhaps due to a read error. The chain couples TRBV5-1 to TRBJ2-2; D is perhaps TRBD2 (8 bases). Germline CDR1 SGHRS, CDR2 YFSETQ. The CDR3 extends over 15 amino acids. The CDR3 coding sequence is TGCGCCAACAGCGGGGGACAGTCGGACACCGGGGAGCTGTTTTTT. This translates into CANSGGQSDTGELFF.